This T cell receptor (beta chain) was sequenced for a study of shared clonotypes between healthy human individuals. Notes on the study in general: Sequencing of the sorted subsets was shown by rarefaction to be incomplete despite large depth.

Details on this clone: Its antigen is not known.

In the naive CD8 group, cells lacked CD45RO and were positively selected for CCR7, so terminally differentiated effector memory CD45RA+ cells were left out. Germline V gene sequence: CDR1 MNHEY, CDR2 SMNVEV (reference sequence). This CDR3 comprises 16 residues. J gave up 0 bases and V 3 bases, and 5 bases lay outside the gene matches. Some clones are missing from TCRdb's copy, which holds only in-frame ones; the method was immunoSEQ multiplex PCR. The sample carries 500,000 to 700,000 clones, 90% to 95% recorded once. The TCR sequence derives from a woman younger than 45 in good health. The gene calls are TRBV27 and TRBJ2-7; 10 positions agree with TRBD2. The material sequenced was naive CD8+ T cells sorted from blood. DNA for the CDR3: TGTGCCAGCAGTTTGGATACTAGCGGGGACTCCTACGAGCAGTACTTC. This codes for CASSLDTSGDSYEQYF.